This entry concerns a single T cell receptor beta chain. This clone's antigen is unknown. No much larger clonotype is one base removed from it; base qualities were not supplied. This entry comes from a study of lymphopenia after photon versus proton radiotherapy (dated by TCRdb to the late 2010s). Concerning the study at large: Photon and proton radiation therapy were compared by the study for their immunological effects in patients with gastrointestinal tumors who developed high-grade lymphopenia. The study aimed to characterize how the two radiation modalities differ in their impact on the immune system. The 20 patients in the cohort had gastrointestinal tumors, were treated with either photon or proton therapy, and subsequently developed lymphopenia. Summary of the overall study and its limitations: Proton-treated patients stayed relatively stable during treatment, while photon-treated patients lost naive T cells and TCR diversity and gained effector/memory populations. After the lymphocyte count nadir, repertoires from photon-treated patients showed oligoclonal expansion, particularly of CD8+ Temra cells, and this expansion drove the decline in diversity. Across the cohort, among patients who died, a greater drop in TCR diversity after the nadir was inversely correlated with overall survival time. The survival association was assessed only in patients who died, and better survival with proton therapy was presented by the authors as a possibility rather than a demonstrated result.

Receptor amplification or capture employed the immunoSEQ multiplex PCR assay. Alongside multiparametric flow cytometry, deep sequencing of rearranged TCR beta loci was used to profile the T cell repertoires. TCRdb holds this immuneACCESS table with in-frame rearrangements only. Some clones are missing; in checked studies, unresolved V genes explain under half, and the rest has no known cause. Across this sample there are some 26,000 clones, with under 85% seen only once. Approximately 4% of the sample belongs to the ten largest clones. For CDR1 and CDR2, the germline V gene lists SQVTM and ANQGSEA. The CDR3 starts with the cysteine, ends with the phenylalanine, and has 12 residues. Only the CDR3 region is kept as DNA, spanning 36 bases read in frame from base 1. V was cut back by 0 bases and J by 9 bases, leaving a gap of 12 bases between them.

The sequence joins TRBV29-1 to TRBJ2-7; 6 matching bases give a weak D call of TRBD1. This material consisted of peripheral blood, taken from a patient treated with photon-based radiotherapy. The TCR originated in a woman between 50 and 59 years old with pancreatic cancer. The CDR3 corresponds to CSVEDGGSGQYF. The DNA reads TGCAGCGTTGAAGATGGGGGCTCCGGGCAGTACTTC.